The clone carrying this T cell receptor (beta chain) was recorded a few times. This sample stems from a study of beta chain features in type 1 diabetes. Investigators reverse transcribed all isolated RNA, so they sequenced expressed TCRB transcripts. Repertoires were generated with immunoSEQ multiplex PCR, while TCRdb's copy carries only in-frame clones and drops some. In the table there are 150,000 to 160,000 clones, 11% of which are singletons. This CDR3 spans 12 amino acids. The V and J ends lost 5 bases and 8 bases respectively, with 12 bases between them. Looked up from germline, CDR1 is SGHTA and CDR2 is FQGNSA.

Sequenced material: central memory CD4+ T cells from blood. The sequence was collected from a young man in good health. This chain connects TRBV7-2 to TRBJ1-2, with D perhaps TRBD1 (5 bases). CDR3: CASSHGTFGYTF. CDR3 sequence (DNA): TGTGCCAGCAGCCACGGGACTTTCGGCTACACCTTC.